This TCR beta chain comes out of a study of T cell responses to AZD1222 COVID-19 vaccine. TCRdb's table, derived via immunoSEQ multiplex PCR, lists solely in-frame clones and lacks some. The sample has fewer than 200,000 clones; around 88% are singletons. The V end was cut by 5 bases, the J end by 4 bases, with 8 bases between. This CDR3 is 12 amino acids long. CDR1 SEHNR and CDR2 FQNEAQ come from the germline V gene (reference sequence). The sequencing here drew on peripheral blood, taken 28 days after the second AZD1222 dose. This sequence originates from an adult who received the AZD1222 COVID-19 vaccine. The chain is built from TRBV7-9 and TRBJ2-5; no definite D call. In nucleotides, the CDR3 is TGTGCCAGCAGCCAAACCGTAGAGACCCAGTACTTC. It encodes CASSQTVETQYF.